Reported below is one TCR beta chain. The entry originates in a study of blood T cell repertoires in COVID-19. Libraries were prepared by immunoSEQ multiplex PCR; TCRdb keeps only in-frame clonotypes and omits some of them. The sample has just under 300,000 clones; 85% to 90% are singletons. This CDR3 has 15 residues. Losses at the gene ends were 6 bases for V and 8 bases for J; bases not matched to a gene: 9. CDR1 SGHTA and CDR2 FQGNSA come from the germline V gene. This receptor was taken from a man aged 70 or older with acute or convalescent COVID-19. The material sequenced was peripheral blood. The chain uses TRBV7-2 and TRBJ1-6; 8 bases align to TRBD1. The CDR3 loop reads CASRLRTGSDSPLHF. The CDR3 coding sequence is TGTGCCAGCAGACTAAGGACAGGGTCGGATTCACCCCTCCACTTT.